The 17 T cell receptor beta chains below all came from one sample that was sequenced in a study of beta chain features in type 1 diabetes. Study findings and constraints: Shortening that was moderate but significant affected the TCRB CDR3s of Type 1 diabetes patients in all four CD4+ subsets.

The antigens of these receptors remain unknown. The authors reverse transcribed all of the isolated RNA, so sequencing captured expressed TCRB transcripts. Measured with immunoSEQ multiplex PCR; TCRdb has only the in-frame clones, and not every one. The repertoire holds around 260,000 clones, about 20% seen once, with less than 0.03% in the top ten. The sample taken for sequencing was naive CD4+ T cells from blood. The receptors were gathered from a woman aged 40-49 years with type 1 diabetes.

This clone came up a few times. The V call is TRBV15, the J call TRBJ2-2; tentatively, D is TRBD2 (6 bases). The CDR3 consists of 16 residues. Germline V gene sequence: CDR1 LNHNV, CDR2 YYDKDF (reference sequence). Trimming removed 0 bases at V and 6 bases at J, with 14 bases between. The CDR3 reads CATSRDQAGLAGELFF. The CDR3 coding sequence is TGTGCCACCAGCAGAGATCAAGCGGGCCTGGCCGGGGAGCTGTTTTTT.

This clone was seen a few times. The chain is built from TRBV6-5 and TRBJ1-6, with D perhaps matching TRBD1 (6 bases). This CDR3 spans 15 amino acids. Trimming left V 0 bases short and J 9 bases short, with 12 bases between. The V gene's germline CDR1 is MNHEY and CDR2 SVGAGI. The CDR3 here is CASSYSAGVGSPLHF. CDR3 DNA sequence: TGTGCCAGCAGTTACTCAGCAGGGGTAGGTTCACCCCTCCACTTT.

The J gene is TRBJ2-5, the V gene TRBV6-1; possible D gene TRBD2, 6 bases. The V gene's germline CDR1 is MNHNS and CDR2 SASEGT. The CDR3 contains 13 residues. Trimming cost V 3 bases and J 5 bases, with 10 bases left between them. Here the CDR3 DNA reads TGTGCCAGCAGTGAGGGGACTGCTGAGACCCAGTACTTC. Its protein is CASSEGTAETQYF.

The V call is TRBV6-6, the J call TRBJ1-2, with TRBD1 matching 9 bases. The ends lost 4 bases at V and 8 bases at J; junction bases unmatched: 2. The CDR3 length is 12 residues. Germline V CDR1 and CDR2: MNHNY, SVGAGI (reference sequence). The CDR3 reads CASSSDRGGYTF. In DNA form, the CDR3 reads TGTGCCAGCAGTTCGGACAGGGGCGGCTACACCTTC.

This clone was found once. The rearrangement uses TRBV29-1 and TRBJ1-1; 10 bases are shared with TRBD1. The CDR3 has 15 amino acids. V was clipped by 7 bases and J by 1 base; unmatched bases: 9. Germline V gene sequence: CDR1 SQVTM, CDR2 ANQGSEA. The CDR3 sequence is CSATGTGASNTEAFF. In nucleotides, the CDR3 is TGCAGCGCCACCGGGACAGGGGCTTCGAACACTGAAGCTTTCTTT.

This clone has only a few counts. This chain links TRBV7-9 with TRBJ1-5; D gene ambiguous. Germline lookup yields CDR1 SEHNR and CDR2 FQNEAQ (reference sequence). The CDR3 has 14 residues. Trimming shortened V by 1 base and J by 5 bases, and 9 bases separated the two germline ends. The CDR3 reads CASSLDVRDQPQHF. The DNA of the CDR3 is TGTGCCAGCAGCTTAGACGTGAGGGATCAGCCCCAGCATTTT. Full variable domain (remainder filled in from reference TRBV7-9 and TRBJ1-5): DTGVSQNPRHKITKRGQNVTFRCDPISEHNRLYWYRQTLGQGPEFLTYFQNEAQLEKSRLLSDRFSAERPKGSFSTLEIQRTEQGDSAMYLCASSLDVRDQPQHFGDGTRLSIL.

The chain uses TRBV4-2 and TRBJ2-1, with 7 bases fitting TRBD2. V was pared by 4 bases and J by 2 bases, with 8 bases of the junction left unmatched. CDR3 length: 16 amino acids. Germline CDR1 LGHNA, CDR2 YNFKEQ. The CDR3 sequence: CASSPQAGATYNEQFF. DNA for the CDR3: TGTGCCAGCAGCCCTCAGGCGGGAGCAACCTACAATGAGCAGTTCTTC.

The chain combines TRBV18 with TRBJ1-2; D is perhaps TRBD1 (6 bases). The V gene lost 5 bases and the J gene lost 6 bases, with 10 bases spanning the gap. The germline gives CDR1 KGHSH, CDR2 LQKENI. The CDR3 consists of 12 residues. CDR3 sequence reads: CASSGQRDGYTF. In DNA form, the CDR3 reads TGTGCCAGCTCAGGACAGAGAGATGGCTACACCTTC.

The V call is TRBV19, the J call TRBJ1-1; no reliable D call. Germline V lookup: CDR1 LNHDA, CDR2 SQIVND (reference sequence). The ends were cut back, 5 bases at V and 3 bases at J, with 10 bases in the middle. The CDR3 loop spans 13 amino acids. The CDR3 DNA is TGTGCCAGTAGTTCCGGGGTGCACACTGAAGCTTTCTTT. This codes for CASSSGVHTEAFF.

The CDR3 DNA follows: TGTGCCAGCAGCTTAAGCGGGGTAGAGACCCAGTACTTC. It translates to CASSLSGVETQYF. The V gene is TRBV7-2, the J gene TRBJ2-5, with TRBD2 matching over 7 bases. Germline V gene sequence: CDR1 SGHTA, CDR2 FQGNSA. CDR3 length: 13 amino acids. V shed 2 bases and J 4 bases; nucleotides not matched to a gene: 1.

This clone was observed a handful of times. This chain uses TRBV4-2 with TRBJ2-1, with D possibly TRBD2 on 5 matching bases. This CDR3 has 16 amino acids. V lost 0 bases and J 0 bases, leaving 9 bases between the germline ends. Germline CDR1 LGHNA, CDR2 YNFKEQ. The DNA for the CDR3 is TGTGCCAGCAGCCAAGATCTCGGGAACTCCTACAATGAGCAGTTCTTC. Protein sequence: CASSQDLGNSYNEQFF.

The chain carries TRBV7-2 and TRBJ1-1; D gene unclear. The CDR3 length is 12 residues. From germline, CDR1 is SGHTA and CDR2 FQGNSA. Trimming left V 5 bases short and J 10 bases short, with 14 bases between. CDR3 nucleotides: TGTGCCAGCAGCCCGTACACGGGTGTAGCTTTCTTT. Translation: CASSPYTGVAFF.

The CDR3 DNA reads TGCGCCAGCAGCTTGGGACAGGGGGATACCTATGGCTACACCTTC. It is translated as CASSLGQGDTYGYTF. The chain uses TRBV5-1 and TRBJ1-2; TRBD1 aligns across 9 bases. Trimming at V came to 0 bases and at J to 4 bases, leaving 4 bases not matched to a gene. In germline, CDR1 is SGHRS, CDR2 YFSETQ. The CDR3 covers 15 residues.

This chain connects TRBV29-1 to TRBJ1-3; D call uncertain. Trimming left V 4 bases short and J 3 bases short, with 7 bases between. The CDR3 loop spans 12 amino acids. Germline V CDR1 and CDR2: SQVTM, ANQGSEA. CDR3 region: CSVGGGGNTIYF. The CDR3 DNA follows: TGCAGCGTTGGAGGCGGTGGAAACACCATATATTTT.

This clone was seen once. This rearrangement joins TRBV9 to TRBJ2-6; 7 bases align to TRBD1. The CDR3 spans 17 residues. Germline V CDR1 and CDR2: SGDLS, YYNGEE. V gave up 0 bases and J gave up 3 bases; unmatched junction bases: 6. Here the CDR3 DNA reads TGTGCCAGCAGCGTAGAAGGGGGCGCGAATGGGGCCAACGTCCTGACTTTC. Its protein product is CASSVEGGANGANVLTF.

This chain links TRBV18 with TRBJ1-5, with TRBD1 as a possible D gene (5 bases). The CDR3 is made up of 14 amino acids. V lost 6 bases to trimming and J lost 11 bases, with 20 bases between them. The germline CDR1 and CDR2 sequences are KGHSH and LQKENI. CDR3 DNA sequence: TGTGCCAGCTCCCCGGAGGCTTCGGGGGTAGCCCAGCATTTT. Protein product: CASSPEASGVAQHF.

This clone was observed a few times. V usage is TRBV5-1 and J usage is TRBJ2-6, with D perhaps TRBD1 (6 bases). Germline loops: CDR1 SGHRS, CDR2 YFSETQ. V was shortened by 2 bases and J by 1 base, with 7 bases between the two germline ends. This CDR3 contains 15 residues. In nucleotides, the CDR3 is TGCGCCAGCAGCTTAAGGGGGTCTGGGGCCAACGTCCTGACTTTC. This gives the protein CASSLRGSGANVLTF.